The clone carrying this TCR beta chain appeared many times. Both TCRalpha and TCRbeta chains were reverse transcribed with V-gene-specific primers. It was with a constant-region primer and a V-primer adapter that TCRs were amplified over about 20 PCR cycles. Following isolation, mRNA was amplified via in vitro transcription. TCRdb called the reads again in MiXCR, with one record for every CDR3 protein. The sample holds around 76,000 distinct CDR3 sequences; around 30% are singletons and the top ten take 11%. Time point here: before trial treatment. The donors' regimen was nivolumab, ipilimumab, aspirin, low-dose cyclophosphamide and low-dose radiotherapy. From germline, CDR1 is MGHDK and CDR2 SYGVNS. V lost 7 bases, J lost 6 bases, and 6 bases stayed unmatched. The CDR3 spans 13 residues. The record originates from a study of low-dose radiotherapy and immunotherapy resistance in tumors. For the study at large: Over 26 weeks, cohort 2 got 1 Gy every two weeks, reaching 13 Gy. Once cycle 1 day 1 began, patients took oral aspirin 300 mg daily for four cycles.

The sequence was obtained from a female donor with ovarian cancer. Specimen: PBMCs, collected before treatment. V and J are TRBV25-1 and TRBJ2-7; 10 bases fit TRBD1. CDR3 residues: CASKGQGKIEQYF. For the CDR3, the DNA is TGTGCCAGCAAGGGACAGGGGAAAATCGAGCAGTACTTC.